This T cell receptor beta chain was observed in a study of regulatory T cells in long-lasting Graves disease. Investigators prepared the TCR beta libraries by applying iRepertoire HTBI primers and Arm-PCR of CDR3 regions. Via MiXCR, TCRdb re-called the multiplex PCR reads, giving one row per CDR3 protein. The profile covers some 500,000 distinct CDR3 sequences, with approximately 15% appearing a single time and more than 8.5% taken by the ten largest. Time point meaning: newly diagnosed GD, antithyroid drugs for less than 3 months. The TCR library was prepared using RNA isolated from PBMCs. This clonotype was detected many times. Germline CDR1 GTSNPN, CDR2 SVGIG (reference sequence). The CDR3 sequence is 14 residues long. Trimming took 0 bases from V and 6 from J, leaving 12 bases between them. This same sample was also taken into another study, of T cells in Graves' hyperthyroidism and ophthalmopathy. That paper states: Researchers ran a first-round RT-PCR on the TCR CDR3 using the HTBI primer set. Most thyroid clonotypes with frequency above 0.001 were detected in blood.

This clonotype was sampled from a man aged 30-40 years with Graves disease. The sequencing used peripheral blood mononuclear cells (PBMCs), collected at new diagnosis, from a patient treated with antithyroid drugs. This chain links TRBV30 with TRBJ2-1; perhaps TRBD2 as D (5 bases). The DNA for the CDR3 is TGTGCCTGGAGTGTAGAGGGATCAGGCAATGAGCAGTTCTTC. It encodes CAWSVEGSGNEQFF.